Presented here are 9 T cell receptor beta chains from one specimen sequenced in a study of lymphopenia after photon versus proton radiotherapy. TCRdb's copy holds only in-frame clones and misses some; the assay was immunoSEQ multiplex PCR. The top ten hold approximately 50% of the sample, which has tens of thousands of clones, about nine tenths seen once. The source material was peripheral blood, sampled from a patient treated with proton-based radiotherapy. The receptors derive from a woman aged 55-69 years with cholangiocarcinoma. Some clones in this sample may be carry-over from other donors' samples.

The V call is TRBV6-1, the J call TRBJ2-7; 7 nucleotides line up with TRBD1. The CDR3 consists of 14 residues. With 5 bases clipped from V and 3 bases from J, the junction kept 7 bases outside the gene matches. Germline V gene lookup returns CDR1 MNHNS and CDR2 SASEGT. The CDR3 is CASSRQGKDYEQYF. The CDR3 bases are TGTGCCAGCAGTCGACAGGGTAAGGACTACGAGCAGTACTTC.

V usage is TRBV7-9 and J usage is TRBJ2-1; no reliable D call. Germline V gives CDR1 SEHNR, CDR2 FQNEAQ (reference sequence). This CDR3 is 13 amino acids long. Trimming removed 4 bases at V and 7 bases at J, with 11 bases between. CDR3: CASSSPNGNEQFF. The CDR3 DNA reads as TGTGCCAGCAGCTCCCCCAACGGGAATGAGCAGTTCTTC.

This clone was picked up one time. The chain is built from TRBV27 and TRBJ2-7; TRBD1 is a possible D gene (6 bases). Germline-derived CDR1 and CDR2 are MNHEY and SMNVEV (reference sequence). The CDR3 consists of 15 residues. Trimming left V 2 bases short and J 7 bases short, with 18 bases between. The CDR3 is CASSLNADAQGEQYF. DNA for the CDR3: TGTGCCAGCAGTTTAAACGCGGACGCTCAGGGGGAGCAGTACTTC.

The V gene is TRBV7-9, the J gene TRBJ2-1; 11 nucleotides align to TRBD2. The CDR3 is 17 residues long. The J segment lost 6 bases and the V segment lost 2 bases, leaving 9 bases of the junction unmatched. The germline gives CDR1 SEHNR, CDR2 FQNEAQ (reference sequence). Here the CDR3 reads CASSLLGLAAAGNEQFF. CDR3 sequence (DNA): TGTGCCAGCAGCTTACTGGGACTAGCGGCAGCGGGCAATGAGCAGTTCTTC.

The chain joins TRBV25-1 to TRBJ2-2, with D perhaps matching TRBD1 (5 bases). The length of the CDR3 is 12 residues. CDR1 is MGHDK and CDR2 is SYGVNS in the germline V gene. V was shortened by 6 bases and J by 9 bases, with 11 bases between the two germline ends. This CDR3 is CASRPQGRELFF. The DNA for the CDR3 is TGTGCCAGCAGACCCCAGGGTAGGGAGCTGTTTTTT.

The gene calls are TRBV28 and TRBJ2-1; D is ambiguous. Germline loops: CDR1 MDHEN, CDR2 SYDVKM. The CDR3 length is 14 residues. With 5 bases removed from V and 6 bases from J, the gap between germline ends came to 14 bases. The DNA of the CDR3 is TGTGCCAGCAGTCGGACCCCCCTCGGCAATGAGCAGTTCTTC. It specifies CASSRTPLGNEQFF. Complete variable domain (other parts from reference TRBV28 and TRBJ2-1): DVKVTQSSRYLVKRTGEKVFLECVQDMDHENMFWYRQDPGLGLRLIYFSYDVKMKEKGDIPEGYSVSREKKERFSLILESASTNQTSMYLCASSRTPLGNEQFFGPGTRLTVL.

CDR3 region: CASSSQREGRTEAFF. As DNA, the CDR3 is TGTGCCAGCAGCTCCCAAAGGGAGGGCCGCACTGAAGCTTTCTTT. J is TRBJ1-1 and V is TRBV7-2; D unclear. From germline, CDR1 is SGHTA and CDR2 FQGNSA. V lost 4 bases, J lost 4 bases, and 16 bases lay in between. The CDR3 length is 15 residues.

This clone was recorded once. The chain has TRBV19 and TRBJ1-5, with D possibly TRBD1 on 6 matching bases. Germline V gene lookup returns CDR1 LNHDA and CDR2 SQIVND (reference sequence). Trimming stripped 7 bases from V and 6 bases from J, with 22 bases between. This CDR3 is 16 amino acids long. The CDR3 DNA follows: TGTGCCAGTATCCCAATCGGACAGTCGGGGAGTCAGCCCCAGCATTTT. It is translated as CASIPIGQSGSQPQHF.

This clone was seen once. The rearrangement uses TRBV4-3 and TRBJ2-4; no definite D call. This CDR3 has 14 amino acids. CDR1 and CDR2 (germline): LGHNA, YSLEER. V was shortened by 0 bases and J by 0 bases, with 3 bases between the two germline ends. The CDR3 sequence: CASSQELAKNIQYF. Written as DNA, the CDR3 is TGCGCCAGCAGCCAAGAACTAGCCAAAAACATTCAGTACTTC.